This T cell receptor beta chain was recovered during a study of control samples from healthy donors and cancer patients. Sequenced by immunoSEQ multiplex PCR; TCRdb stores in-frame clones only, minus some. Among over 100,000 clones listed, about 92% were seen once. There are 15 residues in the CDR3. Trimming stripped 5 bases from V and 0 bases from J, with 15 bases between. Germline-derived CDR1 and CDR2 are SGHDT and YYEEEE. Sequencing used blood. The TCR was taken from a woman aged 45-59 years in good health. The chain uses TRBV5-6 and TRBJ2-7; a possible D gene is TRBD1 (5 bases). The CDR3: CASRPGFLGSYEQYF. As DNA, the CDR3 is TGTGCCAGCAGGCCAGGGTTTCTGGGCTCCTACGAGCAGTACTTC.